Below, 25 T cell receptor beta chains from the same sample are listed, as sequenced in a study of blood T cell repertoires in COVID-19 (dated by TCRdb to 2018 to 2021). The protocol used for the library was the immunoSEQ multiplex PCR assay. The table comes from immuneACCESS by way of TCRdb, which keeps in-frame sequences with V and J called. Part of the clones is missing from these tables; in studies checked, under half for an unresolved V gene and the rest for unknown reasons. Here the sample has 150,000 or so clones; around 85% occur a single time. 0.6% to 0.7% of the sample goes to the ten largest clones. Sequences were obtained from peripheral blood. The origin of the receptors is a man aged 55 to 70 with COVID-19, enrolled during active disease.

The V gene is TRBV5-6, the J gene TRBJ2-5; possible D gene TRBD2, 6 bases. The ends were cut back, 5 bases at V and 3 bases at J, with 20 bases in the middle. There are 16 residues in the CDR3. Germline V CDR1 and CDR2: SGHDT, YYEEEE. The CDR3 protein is CASSERRFGGKETQYF. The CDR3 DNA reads TGTGCCAGCAGTGAACGACGGTTCGGGGGTAAAGAGACCCAGTACTTC.

Written as DNA, the CDR3 is TGCGCCAGCAGTCCCCCGGGACAAGTACCCTACGAGCAGTACTTC. Encoded protein: CASSPPGQVPYEQYF. The V and J genes are TRBV23-1 and TRBJ2-7, with a possible D match to TRBD1 (6 bases). TRBV23-1 is labeled an ORF, and its function is uncertain. The CDR3 loop spans 15 amino acids. Deletions cut 4 bases from V and 2 bases from J, with 15 bases between.

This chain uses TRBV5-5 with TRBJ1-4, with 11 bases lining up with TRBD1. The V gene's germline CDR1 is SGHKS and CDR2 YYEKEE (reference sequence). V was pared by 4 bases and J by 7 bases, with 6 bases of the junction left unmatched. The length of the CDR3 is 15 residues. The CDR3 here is CASSTTGTGGEKLFF. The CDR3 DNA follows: TGTGCCAGCAGCACCACCGGGACAGGGGGTGAAAAACTGTTTTTT.

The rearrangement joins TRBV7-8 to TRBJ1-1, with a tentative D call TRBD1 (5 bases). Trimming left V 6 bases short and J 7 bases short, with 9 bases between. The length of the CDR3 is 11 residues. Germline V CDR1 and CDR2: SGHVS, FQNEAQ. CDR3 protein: CASRFTGEAFF. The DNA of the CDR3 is TGTGCCAGCAGATTTACAGGTGAAGCTTTCTTT.

Here the CDR3 reads CASSLSRTNTGELFF. Written as DNA, the CDR3 is TGTGCCAGCAGTTTATCCAGGACGAACACCGGGGAGCTGTTTTTT. The chain combines TRBV27 with TRBJ2-2; D uncertain. The CDR3 is 15 amino acids. The germline V and J ends were trimmed by 0 bases and 0 bases, with 5 bases remaining between them. Germline values: CDR1 MNHEY, CDR2 SMNVEV (reference sequence).

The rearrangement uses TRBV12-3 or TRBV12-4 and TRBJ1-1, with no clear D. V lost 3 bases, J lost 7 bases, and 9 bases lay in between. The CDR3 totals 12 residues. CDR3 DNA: TGTGCCAGCAGTTTGGGCTCACTTGAAGCTTTCTTT. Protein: CASSLGSLEAFF.

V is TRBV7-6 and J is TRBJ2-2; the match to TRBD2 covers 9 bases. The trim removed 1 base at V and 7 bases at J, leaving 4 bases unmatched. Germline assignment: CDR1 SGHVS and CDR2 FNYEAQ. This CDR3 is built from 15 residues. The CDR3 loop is CASSLVAGAGGELFF. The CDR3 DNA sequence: TGTGCCAGCAGCTTAGTAGCGGGGGCCGGCGGGGAGCTGTTTTTT. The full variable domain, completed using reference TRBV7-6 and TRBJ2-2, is GAGVSQSPRYKVTKRGQDVALRCDPISGHVSLYWYRQALGQGPEFLTYFNYEAQQDKSGLPNDRFSAERPEGSISTLTIQRTEQRDSAMYRCASSLVAGAGGELFFGEGSRLTVL.

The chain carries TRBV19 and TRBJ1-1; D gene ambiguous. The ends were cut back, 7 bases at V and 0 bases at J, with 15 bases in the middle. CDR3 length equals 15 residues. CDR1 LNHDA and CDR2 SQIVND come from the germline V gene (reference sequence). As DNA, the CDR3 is TGTGCCAGTACCGCTTCAGTCTCCATGAACACTGAAGCTTTCTTT. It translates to CASTASVSMNTEAFF.

The CDR3 nucleotides read TGCGCCAGCAGCCAAAGTGTGGGACAGGGAACAGATACGCAGTATTTT. Translated: CASSQSVGQGTDTQYF. V and J are TRBV4-3 and TRBJ2-3, with 9 bases aligning to TRBD1. Germline V gene data show CDR1 as LGHNA and CDR2 as YSLEER. The CDR3 is 16 amino acids. The V and J ends lost 2 bases and 3 bases, in that order; junction bases with no gene match: 6.

The CDR3 loop is CASRDRTYNEQFF. The CDR3 region has the DNA TGTGCCAGTAGGGACAGGACCTACAATGAGCAGTTCTTC. This chain links TRBV19 with TRBJ2-1; 7 nucleotides agree with TRBD1. This CDR3 spans 13 amino acids. The germline V gene has CDR1 LNHDA and CDR2 SQIVND (reference sequence). Trimming took 6 bases from V and 2 from J; bases not matched to a gene: 1.

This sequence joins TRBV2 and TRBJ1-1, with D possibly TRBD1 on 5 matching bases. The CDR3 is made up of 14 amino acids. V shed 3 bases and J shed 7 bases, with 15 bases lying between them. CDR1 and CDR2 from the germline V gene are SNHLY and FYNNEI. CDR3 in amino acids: CASSEVDRAYEAFF. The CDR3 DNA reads TGTGCCAGCAGTGAGGTAGACAGAGCTTATGAAGCTTTCTTT. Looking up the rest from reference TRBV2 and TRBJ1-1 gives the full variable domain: EPEVTQTPSHQVTQMGQEVILRCVPISNHLYFYWYRQILGQKVEFLVSFYNNEISEKSEIFDDQFSVERPDGSNFTLKIRSTKLEDSAMYFCASSEVDRAYEAFFGQGTRLTVV.

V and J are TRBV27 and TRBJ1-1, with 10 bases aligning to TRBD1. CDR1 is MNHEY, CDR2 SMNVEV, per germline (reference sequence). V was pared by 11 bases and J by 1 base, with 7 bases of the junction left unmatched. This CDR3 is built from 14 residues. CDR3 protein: CAVRQGAGNTEAFF. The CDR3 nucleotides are TGTGCCGTAAGACAGGGGGCGGGGAACACTGAAGCTTTCTTT.

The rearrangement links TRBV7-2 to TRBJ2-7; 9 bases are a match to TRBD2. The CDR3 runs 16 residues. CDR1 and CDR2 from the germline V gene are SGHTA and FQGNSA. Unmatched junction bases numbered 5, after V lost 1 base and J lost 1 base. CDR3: CASSLGSAGGSYEQYF. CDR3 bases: TGTGCCAGCAGCTTAGGGTCAGCGGGGGGATCCTACGAGCAGTACTTC.

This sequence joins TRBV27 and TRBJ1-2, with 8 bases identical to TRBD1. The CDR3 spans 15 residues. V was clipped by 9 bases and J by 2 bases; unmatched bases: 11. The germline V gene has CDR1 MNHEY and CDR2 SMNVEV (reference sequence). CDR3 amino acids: CASKFQRTGNYGYTF. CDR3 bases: TGTGCCAGTAAGTTTCAAAGGACAGGGAACTATGGCTACACCTTC.

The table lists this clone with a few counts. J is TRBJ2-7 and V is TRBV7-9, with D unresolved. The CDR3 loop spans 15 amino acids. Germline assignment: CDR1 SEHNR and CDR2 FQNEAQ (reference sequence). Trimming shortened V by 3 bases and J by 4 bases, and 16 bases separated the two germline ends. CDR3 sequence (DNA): TGTGCCAGCAGCTTGGAGTTCCGAGACCCTTACGAGCAGTACTTC. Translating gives CASSLEFRDPYEQYF.

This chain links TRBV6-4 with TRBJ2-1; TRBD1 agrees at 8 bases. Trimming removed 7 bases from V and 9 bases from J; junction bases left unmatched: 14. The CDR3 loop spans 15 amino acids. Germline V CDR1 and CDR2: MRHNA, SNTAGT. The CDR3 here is CASKKIQGGAGEQFF. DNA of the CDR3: TGTGCCAGCAAAAAGATACAGGGGGGTGCCGGTGAGCAGTTCTTC.

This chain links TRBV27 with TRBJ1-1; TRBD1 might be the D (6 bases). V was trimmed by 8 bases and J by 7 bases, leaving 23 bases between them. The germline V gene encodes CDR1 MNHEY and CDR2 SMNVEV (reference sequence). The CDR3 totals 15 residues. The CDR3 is CASLNRALDYVEAFF. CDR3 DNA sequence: TGTGCCAGCCTGAACAGGGCCCTCGATTATGTTGAAGCTTTCTTT.

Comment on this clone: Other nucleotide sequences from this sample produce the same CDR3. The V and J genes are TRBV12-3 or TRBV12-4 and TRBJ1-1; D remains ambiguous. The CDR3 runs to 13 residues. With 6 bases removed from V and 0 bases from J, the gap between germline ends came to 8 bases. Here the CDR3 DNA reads TGTGCCAGCAGCTCCGGGATGAACACTGAAGCTTTCTTT. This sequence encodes CASSSGMNTEAFF.

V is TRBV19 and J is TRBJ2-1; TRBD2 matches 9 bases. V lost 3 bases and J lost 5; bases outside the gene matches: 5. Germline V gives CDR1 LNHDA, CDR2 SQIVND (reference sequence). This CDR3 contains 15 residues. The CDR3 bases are TGTGCCAGTAGTATCTCTAGCGGGATAAACAATGAGCAGTTCTTC. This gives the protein CASSISSGINNEQFF.

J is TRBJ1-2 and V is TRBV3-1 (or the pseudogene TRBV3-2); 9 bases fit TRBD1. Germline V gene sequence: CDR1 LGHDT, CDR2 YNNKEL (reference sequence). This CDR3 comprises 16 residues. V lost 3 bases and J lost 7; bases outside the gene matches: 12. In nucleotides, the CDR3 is TGTGCCAGCAGCCACCTTACCGGGACAGGGAGTCCTGGCTACACCTTC. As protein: CASSHLTGTGSPGYTF.

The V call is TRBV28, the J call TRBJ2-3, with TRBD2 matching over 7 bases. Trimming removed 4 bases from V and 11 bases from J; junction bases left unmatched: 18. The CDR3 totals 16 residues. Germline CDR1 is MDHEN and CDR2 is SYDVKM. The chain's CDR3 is CASSSTSGLRGVKQYF. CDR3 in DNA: TGTGCCAGCAGTTCGACCTCGGGTCTTCGGGGGGTGAAGCAGTATTTT. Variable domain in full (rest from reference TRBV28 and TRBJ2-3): DVKVTQSSRYLVKRTGEKVFLECVQDMDHENMFWYRQDPGLGLRLIYFSYDVKMKEKGDIPEGYSVSREKKERFSLILESASTNQTSMYLCASSSTSGLRGVKQYFGPGTRLTVL.

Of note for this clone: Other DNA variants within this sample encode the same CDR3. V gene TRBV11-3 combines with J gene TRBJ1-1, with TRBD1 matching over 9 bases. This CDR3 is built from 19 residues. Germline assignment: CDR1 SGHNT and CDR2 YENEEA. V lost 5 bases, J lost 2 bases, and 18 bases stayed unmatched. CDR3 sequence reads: CASSLSGSGTGKLNTEAFF. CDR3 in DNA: TGTGCCAGCAGCCTATCGGGAAGCGGGACAGGGAAGCTCAACACTGAAGCTTTCTTT.

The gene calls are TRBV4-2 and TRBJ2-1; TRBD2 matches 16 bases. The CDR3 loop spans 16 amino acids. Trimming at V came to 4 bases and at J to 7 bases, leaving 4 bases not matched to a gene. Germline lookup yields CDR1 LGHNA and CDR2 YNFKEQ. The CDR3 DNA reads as TGTGCCAGCAGCCTAGGGACTAGCGGGGGGGATAATGAGCAGTTCTTC. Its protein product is CASSLGTSGGDNEQFF.

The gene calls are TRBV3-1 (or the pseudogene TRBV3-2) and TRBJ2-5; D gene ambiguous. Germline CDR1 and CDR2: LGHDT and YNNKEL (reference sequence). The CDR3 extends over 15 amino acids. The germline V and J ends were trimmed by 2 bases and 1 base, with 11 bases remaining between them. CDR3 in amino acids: CASSQRGAVQETQYF. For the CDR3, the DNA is TGTGCCAGCAGCCAACGCGGAGCAGTCCAAGAGACCCAGTACTTC.

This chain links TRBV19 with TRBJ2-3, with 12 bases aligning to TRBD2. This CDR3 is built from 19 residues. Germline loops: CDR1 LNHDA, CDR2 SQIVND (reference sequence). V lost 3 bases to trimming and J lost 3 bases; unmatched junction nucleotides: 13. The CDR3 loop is CASSMTSGGLKTPTDTQYF. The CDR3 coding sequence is TGTGCCAGTAGTATGACTAGCGGGGGCCTTAAGACCCCGACAGATACGCAGTATTTT.